This is a list of T cell receptor beta chains from one sample in a study. MiXCR was run by TCRdb on the 5' RACE reads, yielding one entry per CDR3 protein. The top ten clones hold 9.5% to 15% of a sample with some 12,000 distinct CDR3 sequences, roughly 47% of them seen once. Sequenced sample: tumor-infiltrating Tregs sorted from the breast tumor. The source of these receptors is a female donor with breast cancer. Both conserved end residues are part of each CDR3. D genes are given only for firm matches. Size values are once, few and many counts, or a class for expanded clones, and some rows have none.

abundance | j_gene | v_gene | d_gene | CDR3nt | CDR3aa
. | TRBJ1-5 | TRBV12-3/TRBV12-4 | TRBD1 | TGTGCCAGCAGCCTTAACCAGGGGGGAGGGCAGCCCCAGCATTTT | CASSLNQGGGQPQHF
medium-sized | TRBJ1-5 | TRBV7-2 | . | TGTGCCAGCAGCCCGGCGACGTGGCAGCCCCAGCATTTT | CASSPATWQPQHF
few | TRBJ2-5 | TRBV20-1 | . | TGCAGTGCTAGAGAGGTAGAGACCCAGTACTTC | CSAREVETQYF
. | TRBJ2-1 | TRBV4-2 | TRBD2 | TGCGCCAGCAGCCAAGATCGGACTAGCGGGCCATACAATGAGCAGTTCTTC | CASSQDRTSGPYNEQFF
few | TRBJ2-7 | TRBV20-1 | TRBD1 | TGCAGTGTGGGACAGGGCGAGCAGTACTTC | CSVGQGEQYF
. | TRBJ2-1 | TRBV28 | TRBD2 | TGTGCCATCCGGGGCGGGGGGTACAATGAGCAGTTCTTC | CAIRGGGYNEQFF
few | TRBJ1-5 | TRBV15 | . | TGTGCCACCAGCAGAGTAGATAGCAATCAGCCCCAGCATTTT | CATSRVDSNQPQHF
. | TRBJ1-3 | TRBV28 | . | TGTGCCAGCAGTGATTACTCTGGAAACACCATATATTTT | CASSDYSGNTIYF
. | TRBJ2-3 | TRBV4-3 | TRBD2 | TGCGCCAGCAGCCAAACTGGACTAGCGGACACAGATACGCAGTATTTT | CASSQTGLADTDTQYF
few | TRBJ2-5 | TRBV24-1 | . | TGTGCCACCAGTGACAACGGTTTCCAAGAGACCCAGTACTTC | CATSDNGFQETQYF
few | TRBJ1-4 | TRBV12-3/TRBV12-4 | . | TGTGCCAGCAGACGGGGAGGGTGGGATGAAAAACTGTTTTTT | CASRRGGWDEKLFF
. | TRBJ1-1 | TRBV20-1 | . | TGCAGTGCCTCAGATGGACACAGACCTAACACTGAAGCTTTCTTT | CSASDGHRPNTEAFF
. | TRBJ2-6 | TRBV11-1 | TRBD1 | TGTGCCAGCAGCCAACTCCGGGACAGGGGGCGTTCTGGGGCCAACGTCCTGACTTTC | CASSQLRDRGRSGANVLTF
. | TRBJ1-1 | TRBV4-3 | . | TGCGCCAGCAGCCAAGATTCCACTGAAGCTTTCTTT | CASSQDSTEAFF
. | TRBJ2-7 | TRBV6-2/TRBV6-3 | . | TGTGCCAGCACCCCCCGGCAGGCCACGTACGAGCAGTACTTC | CASTPRQATYEQYF
. | TRBJ2-1 | TRBV7-6 | . | TGTGCCAGCAGCTCCAGGCTTTACAATGAGCAGTTCTTC | CASSSRLYNEQFF
few | TRBJ2-5 | TRBV7-2 | . | TGTGCCAGCAGCTTGATGGAGGGGCCCACCATCGGGACCCAGTACTTC | CASSLMEGPTIGTQYF
few | TRBJ2-1 | TRBV6-6 | TRBD2 | TGTGCCAGCAGTTTCAGTCCGGGACTAACATACAATGAGCAGTTCTTC | CASSFSPGLTYNEQFF
. | TRBJ2-7 | TRBV29-1 | TRBD2 | TGCAGCGTTGTTCTAGCGGGAGGACGTTACGAGCAGTACTTC | CSVVLAGGRYEQYF
few | TRBJ1-3 | TRBV25-1 | . | TGTGCCAGCAGTGACAGCTCTGGAAACACCATATATTTT | CASSDSSGNTIYF
. | TRBJ1-4 | TRBV6-5 | . | TGTGCCAGCAGTTACTCGCTCCGGGGGAGTGCAACTAATGAAAAACTGTTTTTT | CASSYSLRGSATNEKLFF
. | TRBJ2-2 | TRBV7-2 | . | TGTGCCAGCAGCTTAGGCTCCCTAGCCCCCGCCGGGGAGCTGTTTTTT | CASSLGSLAPAGELFF
. | TRBJ2-2 | TRBV7-6 | . | TGTGCCAGCAGCTTAGCAGGGTACCGGGAGCTGTTTTTT | CASSLAGYRELFF
. | TRBJ2-2 | TRBV20-1 | . | TGCAGTGCTAGTGTCATGTCGGGGGGCCCGAACACCGGGGAGCTGTTTTTT | CSASVMSGGPNTGELFF
. | TRBJ2-1 | TRBV20-1 | TRBD2 | TGCAGTGCTAGAGGTAGCGGGAGGGCCTCTTTCTATGAGCAGTTCTTC | CSARGSGRASFYEQFF
few | TRBJ2-5 | TRBV29-1 | TRBD1 | TGCAGCGTTGAATTCCCCAGGGGGAGACAAGAGACCCAGTACTTC | CSVEFPRGRQETQYF
. | TRBJ2-3 | TRBV20-1 | . | TGCAGTGCTAGTTCTCAGACTAGTTCGGATACGCAGTATTTT | CSASSQTSSDTQYF
. | TRBJ1-2 | TRBV6-1 | . | TGTGCCAGCAGTGTTAACTATGGCTACACCTTC | CASSVNYGYTF
. | TRBJ2-5 | TRBV7-8 | TRBD2 | TGTGCCAGCAGCTTACTAGCGGGAGGATCAGAGACCCAGTACTTC | CASSLLAGGSETQYF
. | TRBJ2-4 | TRBV12-3/TRBV12-4 | . | TGTGCCAGCAGTTTTAGGGACATTCAGTACTTC | CASSFRDIQYF
. | TRBJ1-2 | TRBV20-1 | TRBD1 | TGCAGTGCTACTCAGGGGGCTTTTAACTATGGCTACACCTTC | CSATQGAFNYGYTF
. | TRBJ1-2 | TRBV6-5 | . | TGTGCCAGCGGTTACTCGATCTTGCTCAGGAACAACTATGGCTACACCTTC | CASGYSILLRNNYGYTF
. | TRBJ1-2 | TRBV5-1 | . | TGCGCCAGCAGCCCCGACGGAAGCTATGGCTACACCTTC | CASSPDGSYGYTF
. | TRBJ2-7 | TRBV10-3 | TRBD1 | TGTGCCATCAGTGACCCCGGGACAGCGTCCCTCGAGCAGTACTTC | CAISDPGTASLEQYF
. | TRBJ2-1 | TRBV6-5 | TRBD1 | TGTGCCAGCAGTGCATACAGGGGTCAGAGTGAGCAGCTCTTC | CASSAYRGQSEQLF
few | TRBJ2-1 | TRBV29-1 | . | TGCAGCGTTGAAGATATTGGGCTGAACAATGAGCAGTTCTTC | CSVEDIGLNNEQFF
few | TRBJ2-3 | TRBV20-1 | TRBD2 | TGCAGTGCTAGATTGCGGGAGACCACAGATACGCAGTATTTT | CSARLRETTDTQYF
. | TRBJ2-1 | TRBV4-2 | . | TGTGCCAGCAGCCAAGATCGCTCGCTGTCCTACAATGAGCAGTTCTTC | CASSQDRSLSYNEQFF
. | TRBJ2-3 | TRBV20-1 | TRBD2 | TGCAGTGCCATACCCCAACTAGCGGGAGAGTTAGATACGCAGTATTTT | CSAIPQLAGELDTQYF
few | TRBJ2-1 | TRBV5-5 | TRBD2 | TGTGCCAGCAGCCCAATAGCGGGATGGGGGGCCATCGGCTCCTACAATGAGCAGTTCTTC | CASSPIAGWGAIGSYNEQFF
. | TRBJ2-1 | TRBV25-1 | TRBD2 | TGTGCCAGCAGCCGCGGGAGGGGGTACAATGAGCAGTTCTTC | CASSRGRGYNEQFF
. | TRBJ1-2 | TRBV27 | . | TGTGCCAGCAGTTCATTGACAGATACTAACTATGGCTACACCTTC | CASSSLTDTNYGYTF
. | TRBJ2-2 | TRBV18 | . | TGTGCCAGCTCACCCATTCCGAACACCGGGGAGCTGTTTTTT | CASSPIPNTGELFF
. | TRBJ1-2 | TRBV20-1 | TRBD1 | TGCAGTGCCTCCGGCGGGACAGGGGTTGTAGTCCCGTATGGCTACACCTTC | CSASGGTGVVVPYGYTF
. | TRBJ2-1 | TRBV4-2 | TRBD2 | TGTGCCAGCAGCCAAGATATCGAGGGAGGGCCTGTCTACAATGAGCAGTTCTTC | CASSQDIEGGPVYNEQFF